This T cell receptor beta chain was recovered during a study of shared clonotypes between healthy human individuals. The CDR3 is 14 amino acids. The V gene's germline CDR1 is SGHVS and CDR2 FQNEAQ. The germline V and J ends were trimmed by 5 bases and 8 bases, with 15 bases remaining between them. The method was immunoSEQ multiplex PCR; TCRdb's version includes in-frame clones alone and lacks a portion of them. The data contain hundreds of thousands of clones, about four fifths of them singletons. Sample: PBMCs. The genes are TRBV7-8 and TRBJ1-4, with unresolved D. This receptor was taken from a middle-aged woman in good health. Some clones in this sample may be carry-over from other donors' samples. CDR3 nucleotides: TGTGCCAGCAGCCCTGGGCAGTTTAGGGAAAAACTGTTTTTT. This encodes CASSPGQFREKLFF. Full variable domain (remainder filled in from reference TRBV7-8 and TRBJ1-4): GAGVSQSPRYKVAKRGQDVALRCDPISGHVSLFWYQQALGQGPEFLTYFQNEAQLDKSGLPSDRFFAERPEGSVSTLKIQRTQQEDSAVYLCASSPGQFREKLFFGSGTQLSVL.